This T cell receptor (beta chain) was observed in a study of cytomegalovirus exposure and HLA in healthy donors. TCRdb's table, derived via immunoSEQ multiplex PCR, lists solely in-frame clones and lacks some. In the table there are under 150,000 clones, about 90% of which are singletons. CDR3 length: 17 residues. Germline lookup yields CDR1 SGHTS and CDR2 YDEGEE. V was clipped by 3 bases and J by 0 bases; unmatched bases: 9. V usage is TRBV5-8 and J usage is TRBJ2-3, with 8 bases that match TRBD2. This TCR was recovered from a woman under 30 in good health and CMV-seronegative. The sequenced material came from PBMCs. The CDR3: CASSSGLAPLSTDTQYF. DNA for the CDR3: TGTGCCAGCAGCTCTGGACTAGCACCACTTAGCACAGATACGCAGTATTTT.